Below, one T cell receptor (beta chain) is given with its context. Assay used: immunoSEQ multiplex PCR; TCRdb lists only in-frame clones, some missing. The sample lists roughly 190,000 clones; about 81% were seen once. This record belongs to a study of blood T cell repertoires in COVID-19. The CDR3 runs to 12 residues. The V and J ends lost 6 bases and 9 bases, in that order; junction bases with no gene match: 8. Germline assignment: CDR1 MNHEY and CDR2 SVGEGT. Two negative PCRs, clearance, or symptom resolution were required of recovered Cohort 3 donors. The chain uses TRBV6-2 or TRBV6-3 and TRBJ2-7; 7 nucleotides agree with TRBD2. The TCR was taken from a woman in her twenties or thirties who had recovered from COVID-19. Sequences were obtained from PBMCs or T cells enriched from blood (not recorded which). The CDR3, as DNA: TGTGCCAGCAGCCTAGCGGTGAGAGTGCAGTACTTC. This codes for CASSLAVRVQYF.